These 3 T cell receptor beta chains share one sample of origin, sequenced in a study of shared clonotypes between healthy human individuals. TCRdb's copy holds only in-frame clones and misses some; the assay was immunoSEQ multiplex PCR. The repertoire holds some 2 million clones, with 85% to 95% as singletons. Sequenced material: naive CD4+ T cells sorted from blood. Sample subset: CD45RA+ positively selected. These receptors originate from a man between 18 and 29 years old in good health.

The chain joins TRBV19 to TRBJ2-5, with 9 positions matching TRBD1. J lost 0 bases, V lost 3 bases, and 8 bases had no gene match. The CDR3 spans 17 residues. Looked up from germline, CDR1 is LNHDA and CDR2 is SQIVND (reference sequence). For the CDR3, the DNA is TGTGCCAGTAGTATCGGAAGACAGGGGGTTTACCAAGAGACCCAGTACTTC. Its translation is CASSIGRQGVYQETQYF.

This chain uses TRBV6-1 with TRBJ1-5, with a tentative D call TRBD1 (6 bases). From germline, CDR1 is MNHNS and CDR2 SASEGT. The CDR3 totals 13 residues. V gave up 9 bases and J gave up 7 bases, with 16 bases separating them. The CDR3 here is CARDSPYTQPQHF. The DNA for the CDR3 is TGTGCCAGGGACAGCCCTTACACCCAGCCCCAGCATTTT.

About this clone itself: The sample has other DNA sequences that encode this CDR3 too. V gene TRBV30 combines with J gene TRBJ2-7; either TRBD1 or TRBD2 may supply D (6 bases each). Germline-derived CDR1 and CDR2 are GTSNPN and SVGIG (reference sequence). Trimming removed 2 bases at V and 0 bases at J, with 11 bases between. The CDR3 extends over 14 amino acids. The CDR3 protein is CAWSRGGSSYEQYF. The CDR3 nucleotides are TGTGCCTGGAGTCGAGGGGGGAGCTCCTACGAGCAGTACTTC.